This TCR beta chain was sequenced for a study of shared clonotypes between healthy human individuals. Study-level points and caveats: In the sorted subsets, rarefaction showed sequencing was incomplete despite large depth.

In the naive CD8 group, cells lacked CD45RO and were positively selected for CCR7, so terminally differentiated effector memory CD45RA+ cells were left out. A note on this clone: What it recognizes is unknown.

Sorted-subset replicate PCRs used roughly 210 ng of genomic DNA. This amount corresponded to 30,000 to 35,000 T cell genomes. Per the authors' pipeline: ImmunoSEQ junction-only sequences lacked quality scores, so their filtering differed. TCRdb keeps only in-frame clones here, not all; method: immunoSEQ multiplex PCR. The V and J calls and clone size are taken from that table; D and trimming were inferred from the DNA. The data show millions of clones, roughly 91% seen once. The V gene's germline CDR1 is SGHDN and CDR2 FVKESK. The CDR3 has 12 amino acids. Trimming cost V 1 base and J 10 bases, with 11 bases left between them.

This TCR came from a man aged 18 to 30 in good health. Some clones in this sample may be carry-over from other donors' samples. The sequenced sample was naive CD8+ T cells from PBMCs. The chain carries TRBV14 and TRBJ2-7; D is undetermined. In nucleotides, the CDR3 is TGTGCCAGCAGCCAAGGACACATTGTTCAGTACTTC. It yields the protein CASSQGHIVQYF.